The 19 T cell receptor beta chains in this list originate from one sample, sequenced in a study of T cells in Graves' hyperthyroidism and ophthalmopathy. RNA transcripts served as the template for amplifying TCR beta CDR3 regions. The HTBI primer set served for first-round RT-PCR of the TCR CDR3. Each CDR3 protein is one row after TCRdb ran MiXCR on the multiplex PCR reads. The sample consists of around 500,000 distinct CDR3 sequences, 22% of them appearing once. The sequencing input was blood. The receptor source for this set is a woman in her seventies with Graves' ophthalmopathy.

The genes are TRBV18 and TRBJ2-3; D perhaps matches TRBD2 (6 bases). From germline, CDR1 is KGHSH and CDR2 LQKENI. This CDR3 contains 15 residues. Trimming cost V 5 bases and J 2 bases, with 14 bases left between them. CDR3 protein: CASSWTGAATDTQYF. The CDR3 DNA sequence: TGTGCCAGCTCATGGACGGGAGCCGCCACAGATACGCAGTATTTT.

This clonotype was counted at least ten times. The gene calls are TRBV5-1 and TRBJ2-2; 10 bases line up with TRBD1. The V and J ends lost 5 bases and 5 bases, in that order; junction bases with no gene match: 9. CDR1 SGHRS and CDR2 YFSETQ come from the germline V gene. CDR3 length equals 16 residues. In DNA form, the CDR3 reads TGCGCCAGCAGACCACCGGGACAGGGGAGGACCGGGGAGCTGTTTTTT. Its protein product is CASRPPGQGRTGELFF.

This clonotype was counted many times. The V and J genes are TRBV11-3 and TRBJ2-1; tentative D call: TRBD2 (5 bases). In germline, CDR1 is SGHNT, CDR2 YENEEA. This CDR3 spans 13 amino acids. V was trimmed by 5 bases and J by 3 bases, leaving 8 bases between them. CDR3 sequence (DNA): TGTGCCAGCAGCCTCGGGGACTACAATGAGCAGTTCTTC. As protein: CASSLGDYNEQFF.

The chain carries TRBV28 and TRBJ1-3, with D possibly TRBD1 on 5 matching bases. In germline, CDR1 is MDHEN, CDR2 SYDVKM. The ends were cut back, 4 bases at V and 11 bases at J, with 9 bases in the middle. The CDR3 spans 11 residues. CDR3 nucleotide sequence: TGTGCCAGCAGTTATCCGGGGGCCATATATTTT. Translation gives CASSYPGAIYF.

At least ten counts were recorded for this clonotype. The CDR3 here is CASSLVRLAEQFF. CDR3 DNA: TGTGCCAGCAGTTTAGTTAGGCTGGCTGAGCAGTTCTTC. The chain carries TRBV12-3 or TRBV12-4 and TRBJ2-1; unclear D gene. V lost 1 base to trimming and J lost 9 bases, with 10 bases between them. The CDR3 contains 13 residues.

This chain uses TRBV6-1 with TRBJ1-2, with 8 nucleotides matching TRBD1. The V segment lost 6 bases and the J segment 7 bases; nucleotides outside the gene matches: 7. The germline V gene encodes CDR1 MNHNS and CDR2 SASEGT. There are 13 residues in the CDR3. CDR3 in amino acids: CASSLTGVGGYTF. Here the CDR3 DNA reads TGTGCCAGCAGCCTGACAGGGGTGGGTGGCTACACCTTC.

Only a few counts were recorded for this clonotype. The rearrangement uses TRBV3-1 and TRBJ2-5; possible D gene TRBD1, 8 bases. CDR3 length: 14 residues. The V end lost 4 bases, the J end lost 5 bases, and 14 bases lay between the germline ends. Germline lookup yields CDR1 LGHDT and CDR2 YNNKEL (reference sequence). The CDR3 is CASSRTGRGETQYF. The CDR3 DNA is TGTGCCAGCAGCCGGACAGGGAGGGGGGAGACCCAGTACTTC.

The V call is TRBV28, the J call TRBJ2-2, with 16 positions matching TRBD2. Trimming at V came to 3 bases and at J to 4 bases, leaving 11 bases not matched to a gene. This CDR3 is built from 20 residues. Germline-derived CDR1 and CDR2 are MDHEN and SYDVKM. CDR3 nucleotide sequence: TGTGCCAGCAGTTTGACAACCGGGACTAGCGGGAGGGGGGTCACCGGGGAGCTGTTTTTT. It is translated as CASSLTTGTSGRGVTGELFF.

V usage is TRBV9 and J usage is TRBJ2-3, with 7 bases identical to TRBD1. Trimming removed 3 bases from V and 6 bases from J; junction bases left unmatched: 10. Germline V lookup: CDR1 SGDLS, CDR2 YYNGEE. The CDR3 has 15 amino acids. The CDR3 region has the DNA TGTGCCAGCAGCGCATACATACCGGGACAGGATACGCAGTATTTT. It yields the protein CASSAYIPGQDTQYF.

A few counts support this clonotype. This sequence joins TRBV5-6 and TRBJ2-1; 10 nucleotides line up with TRBD2. Germline V lookup: CDR1 SGHDT, CDR2 YYEEEE. With V trimmed by 4 bases and J by 1 base, 8 bases remained unmatched. This CDR3 has 17 residues. The CDR3 sequence: CASSGETSGMSYNEQFF. In DNA form, the CDR3 reads TGTGCCAGCAGCGGAGAAACTAGCGGGATGTCCTACAATGAGCAGTTCTTC.

This sequence joins TRBV29-1 and TRBJ2-3; TRBD1 might be the D (6 bases). CDR1 and CDR2 from the germline V gene are SQVTM and ANQGSEA. V lost 7 bases, J lost 2 bases, and 13 bases lay in between. The CDR3 runs 13 residues. The CDR3 DNA reads as TGCAGCGACAGACAGGTCCTCACAGATACGCAGTATTTT. Its protein product is CSDRQVLTDTQYF.

This chain links TRBV6-5 with TRBJ1-2; the D is unclear. The V and J ends lost 3 bases and 5 bases respectively, with 13 bases between them. Germline values: CDR1 MNHEY, CDR2 SVGAGI. The CDR3 totals 14 residues. The CDR3 spells CASSYSGVIYGYTF. The CDR3 DNA reads TGTGCCAGCAGTTATTCTGGGGTTATATATGGCTACACCTTC.

The CDR3 nucleotides read TGTGCCAGCAGCAGATCTTCCGGGGTAGATACGCAGTATTTT. This gives the protein CASSRSSGVDTQYF. The gene calls are TRBV7-3 and TRBJ2-3; tentatively, D is TRBD2 (5 bases). Trimming took off 5 bases at V and 5 bases at J, with 14 bases between the two ends. CDR1 is SGHTA, CDR2 FQGTGA, per germline. The CDR3 extends over 14 amino acids.

The genes are TRBV6-1 and TRBJ2-1; TRBD2 matches 8 bases. Germline CDR1 and CDR2: MNHNS and SASEGT. V gave up 3 bases and J gave up 3 bases; unmatched junction bases: 10. This CDR3 contains 17 residues. CDR3 nucleotides: TGTGCCAGCAGTGACCGGGGGGGCGGGAGCTTCTACAATGAGCAGTTCTTC. It specifies CASSDRGGGSFYNEQFF.

This clonotype was detected a few times. V and J are TRBV20-1 and TRBJ2-6; the D gene is possibly TRBD1 (5 bases). CDR1 is DFQATT and CDR2 is SNEGSKA in the germline V gene (reference sequence). V lost 0 bases, J lost 4 bases, and 16 bases lay in between. The CDR3 length is 17 residues. The CDR3 protein is CSARDLGRVSGANVLTF. CDR3 nucleotide sequence: TGCAGTGCTAGAGATCTGGGCAGGGTGTCCGGGGCCAACGTCCTGACTTTC.

The gene calls are TRBV6-1 and TRBJ2-7; tentative D call: TRBD1 (5 bases). This CDR3 is built from 12 residues. Trimming pared 4 bases from V and 7 bases from J, leaving 11 bases between. Germline CDR1 is MNHNS and CDR2 is SASEGT. As DNA, the CDR3 is TGTGCCAGCAGTGTGTACTACAGGGAGCAGTACTTC. It is translated as CASSVYYREQYF.

This clonotype was picked up a small number of times. This rearrangement joins TRBV11-2 to TRBJ1-2; 8 bases agree with TRBD1. Trimming removed 3 bases from V and 4 bases from J; junction bases left unmatched: 4. The CDR3 consists of 14 residues. CDR1 and CDR2 (germline): SGHAT, FQNNGV. The CDR3 loop reads CASSFEQGGYGYTF. DNA for the CDR3: TGTGCCAGCAGCTTCGAACAGGGGGGCTATGGCTACACCTTC.

The chain is built from TRBV6-1 and TRBJ2-3; 8 bases are shared with TRBD2. CDR1 and CDR2 from the germline V gene are MNHNS and SASEGT. The junction had 12 bases not matched to a gene; V was cut back by 2 bases and J by 8 bases. There are 16 residues in the CDR3. The CDR3 bases are TGTGCCAGCAGTGAATCCCGGAACGTAGCGGGAACTACGCAGTATTTT. Its protein is CASSESRNVAGTTQYF.

J is TRBJ1-2 and V is TRBV27; the D is unclear. Germline-derived CDR1 and CDR2 are MNHEY and SMNVEV (reference sequence). V was shortened by 0 bases and J by 4 bases, with 12 bases between the two germline ends. This CDR3 contains 15 residues. The CDR3 DNA sequence: TGTGCCAGCAGTTTATCGCTAAGGGCCTTCTATGGCTACACCTTC. Translated: CASSLSLRAFYGYTF.